Presented here are 32 T cell receptor beta chains from one specimen sequenced in a study of blood T cell repertoires in COVID-19. TCRdb keeps only in-frame clones here, not all; method: immunoSEQ multiplex PCR. Of around 340,000 clones in the sample, about 83% were seen once. The sequenced sample was peripheral blood. The source is a man younger than 40 with active or convalescent COVID-19.

This clone has a handful of counts. The chain joins TRBV5-1 to TRBJ1-1; no clear D gene. This CDR3 is built from 13 residues. From germline, CDR1 is SGHRS and CDR2 YFSETQ. Trimming removed 3 bases at V and 2 bases at J, with 8 bases between. CDR3 amino acids: CASSSQPNTEAFF. The CDR3 DNA reads as TGCGCCAGCAGCTCACAGCCTAACACTGAAGCTTTCTTT.

The gene calls are TRBV4-1 and TRBJ2-1; TRBD2 agrees at 15 bases. The CDR3 runs to 19 residues. Germline CDR1 is MGHRA and CDR2 is YSYEKL. Trimming at V came to 0 bases and at J to 0 bases, leaving 3 bases not matched to a gene. The CDR3 loop is CASSQDGTSGRSSYNEQFF. CDR3 sequence (DNA): TGCGCCAGCAGCCAAGATGGGACTAGCGGGAGGAGCTCCTACAATGAGCAGTTCTTC.

The chain couples TRBV9 to TRBJ2-2, with D possibly TRBD2 on 6 matching bases. With 3 bases removed from V and 6 bases from J, the gap between germline ends came to 15 bases. This CDR3 is 15 amino acids long. CDR1 SGDLS and CDR2 YYNGEE come from the germline V gene. The DNA for the CDR3 is TGTGCCAGCAGCGCGGAGGGACCGCGGGCCGGGGAGCTGTTTTTT. It translates to CASSAEGPRAGELFF.

The chain joins TRBV12-3 or TRBV12-4 to TRBJ1-1; 7 nucleotides align to TRBD1. The trim removed 6 bases at V and 14 bases at J, leaving 12 bases unmatched. The CDR3 loop spans 12 amino acids. The chain's CDR3 is CASSQGQDFKFF. The CDR3 DNA follows: TGTGCCAGCAGCCAAGGACAGGACTTCAAATTCTTT.

This chain connects TRBV12-3 or TRBV12-4 to TRBJ1-1; D is possibly TRBD1 (6 bases). The CDR3 runs 13 residues. V was clipped by 5 bases and J by 6 bases, with 13 bases between them. CDR3 protein: CASSRDGQSEAFF. In nucleotides, the CDR3 is TGTGCCAGCAGTAGAGACGGACAGTCTGAAGCTTTCTTT.

The V and J genes are TRBV7-9 and TRBJ1-1, with 7 bases lining up with TRBD1. The J segment lost 1 base and the V segment lost 6 bases, leaving 2 bases of the junction unmatched. There are 13 residues in the CDR3. Germline V gene data show CDR1 as SEHNR and CDR2 as FQNEAQ (reference sequence). CDR3 residues: CASRGTENTEAFF. The CDR3 DNA is TGTGCCAGCAGGGGGACAGAGAACACTGAAGCTTTCTTT.

This clone was recorded a few times. The chain carries TRBV27 and TRBJ1-5, with TRBD1 as a possible D gene (5 bases). The germline V gene encodes CDR1 MNHEY and CDR2 SMNVEV (reference sequence). Trimming pared 6 bases from V and 1 base from J, leaving 10 bases between. The CDR3 has 14 residues. DNA for the CDR3: TGTGCCAGCAGCCCCCAGGGAAGCAATCAGCCCCAGCATTTT. It encodes CASSPQGSNQPQHF.

The rearrangement uses TRBV28 and TRBJ2-3; D is possibly TRBD1 (6 bases). Germline V CDR1 and CDR2: MDHEN, SYDVKM. The CDR3 loop spans 15 amino acids. The V gene lost 8 bases and the J gene lost 2 bases, with 17 bases spanning the gap. CDR3 protein: CASRPQGSYTDTQYF. In DNA form, the CDR3 reads TGTGCCAGCCGTCCTCAGGGGTCTTACACAGATACGCAGTATTTT.

The genes are TRBV11-3 and TRBJ2-2; 13 bases match TRBD2. The germline V gene encodes CDR1 SGHNT and CDR2 YENEEA. The CDR3 consists of 15 residues. The V and J ends lost 4 bases and 6 bases, in that order; junction bases with no gene match: 2. This CDR3 reads CASSYGLAGAGELFF. CDR3 coding DNA: TGTGCCAGCAGCTACGGACTAGCGGGAGCCGGGGAGCTGTTTTTT.

This chain joins TRBV6-5 and TRBJ2-3; tentatively, D is TRBD2 (5 bases). Trimming removed 2 bases from V and 1 base from J, with 10 bases in between. The CDR3 totals 15 residues. Per the germline V gene, CDR1 is MNHEY and CDR2 is SVGAGI. CDR3 amino acids: CASSYAPGGTDTQYF. In DNA, the CDR3 is TGTGCCAGCAGTTACGCCCCCGGGGGCACAGATACGCAGTATTTT.

The chain links TRBV5-1 to TRBJ1-1; 8 bases fit TRBD1. J was trimmed by 4 bases and V by 1 base; bases with no gene match: 6. The CDR3 sequence is 15 residues long. CDR1 and CDR2 (germline): SGHRS, YFSETQ. The CDR3 region is CASSLTRGQGTEAFF. The CDR3 DNA reads as TGCGCCAGCAGCTTGACCAGGGGGCAGGGCACTGAAGCTTTCTTT.

In DNA, the CDR3 is TGCGCCAGCAGTCAATCCGGCAGGGTTGATGAGCAGTTCTTC. Translating it yields CASSQSGRVDEQFF. This chain links TRBV23-1 with TRBJ2-1, with D tentatively TRBD1 (5 bases). TRBV23-1 falls under the ORF class, with uncertain function. V was shortened by 0 bases and J by 8 bases, with 11 bases between the two germline ends. The CDR3 totals 14 residues.

The V gene is TRBV18, the J gene TRBJ1-2, with 8 bases lining up with TRBD1. The CDR3 totals 12 residues. Germline CDR1 and CDR2: KGHSH and LQKENI. Losses at the gene ends were 5 bases for V and 8 bases for J; bases not matched to a gene: 4. The CDR3 sequence: CASSEGQEGYTF. CDR3 in DNA: TGTGCCAGCTCAGAGGGACAGGAGGGCTACACCTTC.

The chain combines TRBV29-1 with TRBJ2-3; 10 bases agree with TRBD2. The V gene end was trimmed by 7 bases and the J gene end by 7 bases; junction bases not matched to a gene: 8. CDR1 is SQVTM, CDR2 ANQGSEA, per germline. This CDR3 comprises 13 residues. CDR3 in amino acids: CSGLAGGRYTQYF. The CDR3, as DNA: TGCAGCGGTTTAGCGGGGGGAAGGTATACGCAGTATTTT.

V usage is TRBV11-3 and J usage is TRBJ1-4, with 8 bases matching TRBD1. V gave up 4 bases and J gave up 3 bases; unmatched junction bases: 7. Germline-derived CDR1 and CDR2 are SGHNT and YENEEA. The CDR3 is 16 amino acids. The CDR3, as DNA: TGTGCCAGCAGCTGCTACAGGACAGGGCCTAATGAAAAACTGTTTTTT. Protein: CASSCYRTGPNEKLFF.

This chain uses TRBV28 with TRBJ2-7; 8 bases align to TRBD1. The CDR3 consists of 15 residues. V was clipped by 4 bases and J by 2 bases; unmatched bases: 7. The germline V gene encodes CDR1 MDHEN and CDR2 SYDVKM. CDR3 amino acids: CASSSPSTGAYEQYF. DNA for the CDR3: TGTGCCAGCAGTTCGCCATCGACAGGGGCCTACGAGCAGTACTTC.

V usage is TRBV18 and J usage is TRBJ2-1, with 7 bases fitting TRBD2. The CDR3 is 14 amino acids. Trimming took 3 bases from V and 6 from J; bases not matched to a gene: 5. Germline CDR1 reads KGHSH; CDR2 reads LQKENI. Written as DNA, the CDR3 is TGTGCCAGCTCACCCCCGGCTAGCGGCAATGAGCAGTTCTTC. It yields the protein CASSPPASGNEQFF.

V and J are TRBV28 and TRBJ2-2; D perhaps matches TRBD1 (6 bases). Germline V gene data show CDR1 as MDHEN and CDR2 as SYDVKM. The CDR3 has 15 residues. V was cut by 5 bases and J by 4 bases, with 14 bases left in between. The CDR3 here is CASSPTGMSTGELFF. As DNA, the CDR3 is TGTGCCAGCAGTCCTACAGGGATGAGCACCGGGGAGCTGTTTTTT.

This sequence joins TRBV6-2 or TRBV6-3 and TRBJ1-3; D is unresolved. The CDR3 is 17 residues long. Germline CDR1 reads MNHEY; CDR2 reads SVGEGT. V lost 6 bases and J lost 0, with 18 bases in between. CDR3 residues: CASSLSGRPSSGNTIYF. CDR3 in DNA: TGTGCCAGCAGCCTTAGCGGACGGCCGAGCTCTGGAAACACCATATATTTT.

The chain couples TRBV24-1 to TRBJ2-3; the D gene is possibly TRBD2 (6 bases). This CDR3 is built from 12 residues. V gave up 12 bases and J gave up 2 bases, with 11 bases separating them. The germline V gene encodes CDR1 KGHDR and CDR2 SFDVKD. Here the CDR3 DNA reads TGTGCCGTCTCTAGCGACACAGATACGCAGTATTTT. This codes for CAVSSDTDTQYF.

This chain links TRBV9 with TRBJ1-6, with TRBD1 matching over 7 bases. V trimming: 3 bases; J trimming: 8 bases; junction bases outside the gene matches: 8. The CDR3 consists of 15 residues. Germline values: CDR1 SGDLS, CDR2 YYNGEE. The CDR3 DNA follows: TGTGCCAGCAGCGAGGGGCAGGGGGAGGATTCACCCCTCCACTTT. This translates into CASSEGQGEDSPLHF.

This clone has only one observation. The V and J genes are TRBV24-1 and TRBJ2-2; D possibly corresponds to TRBD2 (6 bases). Looked up from germline, CDR1 is KGHDR and CDR2 is SFDVKD. The CDR3 has 16 residues. The germline V and J ends were trimmed by 3 bases and 4 bases, with 14 bases remaining between them. The CDR3 DNA reads TGTGCCACCAGTGATCCGTTCGGGGGTTTCACCGGGGAGCTGTTTTTT. It specifies CATSDPFGGFTGELFF.

This chain uses TRBV7-9 with TRBJ2-5; D is possibly TRBD1 (6 bases). Looked up from germline, CDR1 is SEHNR and CDR2 is FQNEAQ (reference sequence). V lost 1 base and J lost 7, with 13 bases in between. The CDR3 sequence is 14 residues long. In DNA form, the CDR3 reads TGTGCCAGCAGCTTAGGGGTGTCGACAGGGACCCAGTACTTC. The encoded protein is CASSLGVSTGTQYF.

The chain carries TRBV12-5 and TRBJ1-5; perhaps TRBD1 as D (5 bases). This CDR3 contains 11 residues. Germline V gives CDR1 LGHNT, CDR2 FRNRAP. Trimming left V 3 bases short and J 13 bases short, with 10 bases between. CDR3 loop: CASGLAGMQHF. The CDR3 nucleotides read TGTGCTAGTGGTTTAGCAGGGATGCAGCATTTT.

The J gene is TRBJ2-1, the V gene TRBV5-1, with 8 bases aligning to TRBD2. CDR1 SGHRS and CDR2 YFSETQ come from the germline V gene. Germline trimming cut 3 bases from V and 3 bases from J; bases unmatched to any gene: 5. This CDR3 spans 15 amino acids. For the CDR3, the DNA is TGCGCCAGCAGCTCGTCGGGACTAGTCTACAATGAGCAGTTCTTC. Translation: CASSSSGLVYNEQFF.

The chain combines TRBV29-1 with TRBJ2-7; D may be TRBD2 (5 bases). Trimming took 6 bases from V and 5 from J, leaving 17 bases between them. The CDR3 loop spans 13 amino acids. CDR1 is SQVTM and CDR2 is ANQGSEA in the germline V gene. CDR3 DNA: TGCAGCGTGTCCGACGGGAACAACCACGAGCAGTACTTC. Protein: CSVSDGNNHEQYF.

The rearrangement joins TRBV7-2 to TRBJ1-5; the D gene is possibly TRBD1 (6 bases). CDR1 SGHTA and CDR2 FQGNSA come from the germline V gene. The CDR3 sequence is 16 residues long. V lost 2 bases to trimming and J lost 4 bases, with 15 bases between them. CDR3 sequence: CASSLSPGQLNQPQHF. In DNA, the CDR3 is TGTGCCAGCAGCTTATCCCCAGGACAGCTAAATCAGCCCCAGCATTTT.

This rearrangement joins TRBV19 to TRBJ1-6, with D uncertain. The CDR3 consists of 12 residues. From germline, CDR1 is LNHDA and CDR2 SQIVND (reference sequence). The V end was cut by 4 bases, the J end by 9 bases, with 7 bases between. The DNA of the CDR3 is TGTGCCAGTAGTACCGTTTCTTCACCCCTCCACTTT. Translation gives CASSTVSSPLHF.

This chain links TRBV19 with TRBJ2-1; 10 positions agree with TRBD2. The V gene's germline CDR1 is LNHDA and CDR2 SQIVND (reference sequence). The CDR3 loop spans 17 amino acids. The V and J ends lost 0 bases and 4 bases, in that order; junction bases with no gene match: 6. The CDR3 loop reads CASSIDNGLAEYNEQFF. CDR3 DNA: TGTGCCAGTAGTATAGATAATGGACTAGCGGAGTACAATGAGCAGTTCTTC.

The J gene is TRBJ1-5, the V gene TRBV7-8, with 11 bases aligning to TRBD1. CDR1 SGHVS and CDR2 FQNEAQ come from the germline V gene. The CDR3 is made up of 18 amino acids. V was pared by 5 bases and J by 1 base, with 10 bases of the junction left unmatched. In nucleotides, the CDR3 is TGTGCCAGCAGCCGGGACAGGGGGGTCCCTAGAAGCAATCAGCCCCAGCATTTT. It is translated as CASSRDRGVPRSNQPQHF. Together with reference TRBV7-8 and TRBJ1-5, the CDR3 gives the full variable domain: GAGVSQSPRYKVAKRGQDVALRCDPISGHVSLFWYQQALGQGPEFLTYFQNEAQLDKSGLPSDRFFAERPEGSVSTLKIQRTQQEDSAVYLCASSRDRGVPRSNQPQHFGDGTRLSIL.

V gene TRBV4-2 combines with J gene TRBJ2-1; TRBD2 matches 11 bases. Germline CDR1 LGHNA, CDR2 YNFKEQ. V lost 0 bases, J lost 9 bases, and 10 bases stayed unmatched. The CDR3 loop spans 17 amino acids. In DNA form, the CDR3 reads TGTGCCAGCAGCCAAGAAGGTGTTCTAGCGGGGGGCTTTGAGCAGTTCTTC. This gives the protein CASSQEGVLAGGFEQFF.

This clone has a single count. V usage is TRBV5-4 and J usage is TRBJ1-2; D gene unclear. Germline V gene lookup returns CDR1 SGHNT and CDR2 YYREEE (reference sequence). This CDR3 has 14 residues. With 4 bases removed from V and 1 base from J, the gap between germline ends came to 11 bases. The CDR3 region is CASSLVDGNYGYTF. CDR3 DNA: TGTGCCAGCAGCCTAGTTGACGGTAACTATGGCTACACCTTC.